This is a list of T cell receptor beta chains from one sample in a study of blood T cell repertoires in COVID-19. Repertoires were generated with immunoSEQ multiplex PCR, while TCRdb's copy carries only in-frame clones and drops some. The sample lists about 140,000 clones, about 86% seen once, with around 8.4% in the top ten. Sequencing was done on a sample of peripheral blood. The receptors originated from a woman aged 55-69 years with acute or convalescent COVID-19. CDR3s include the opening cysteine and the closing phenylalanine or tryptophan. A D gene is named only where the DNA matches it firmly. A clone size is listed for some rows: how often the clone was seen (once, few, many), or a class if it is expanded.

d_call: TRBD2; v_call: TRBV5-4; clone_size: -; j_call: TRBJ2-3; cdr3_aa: CASSPLRTSGGATDTQYF; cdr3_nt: TGTGCCAGCAGCCCCCTAAGGACTAGCGGGGGGGCGACAGATACGCAGTATTTT
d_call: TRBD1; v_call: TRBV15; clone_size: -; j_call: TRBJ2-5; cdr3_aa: CATSRGQGAPSNQYF; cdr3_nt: TGTGCCACCAGCAGGGGACAGGGGGCCCCGTCGAACCAGTACTTC
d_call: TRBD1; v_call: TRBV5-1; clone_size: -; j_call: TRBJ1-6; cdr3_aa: CASSSGQGFGSPLHF; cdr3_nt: TGCGCCAGCAGCTCGGGACAGGGTTTCGGTTCACCCCTCCACTTT
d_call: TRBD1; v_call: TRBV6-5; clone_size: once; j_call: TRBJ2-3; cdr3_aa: CASSRTGSTDTQYF; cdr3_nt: TGTGCCAGCAGCCGGACAGGGTCAACAGATACGCAGTATTTT
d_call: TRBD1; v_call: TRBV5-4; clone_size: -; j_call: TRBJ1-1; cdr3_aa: CASSFTGGDTEAFF; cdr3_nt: TGTGCCAGCAGCTTTACAGGGGGTGACACTGAAGCTTTCTTT
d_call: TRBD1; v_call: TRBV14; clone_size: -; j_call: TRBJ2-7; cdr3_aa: CASSQPYRGRSYEQYF; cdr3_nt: TGTGCCAGCAGCCAACCCTACAGGGGGCGATCCTACGAGCAGTACTTC
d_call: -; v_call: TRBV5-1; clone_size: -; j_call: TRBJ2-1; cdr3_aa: CASSPGGGGTYNEQFF; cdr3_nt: TGCGCCAGCAGCCCGGGGGGCGGGGGCACATACAATGAGCAGTTCTTC
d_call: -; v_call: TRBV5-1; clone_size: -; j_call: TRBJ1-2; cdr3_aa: CASSLVGYGGGYTF; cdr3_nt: TGCGCCAGCAGCTTGGTTGGATACGGGGGAGGCTACACCTTC
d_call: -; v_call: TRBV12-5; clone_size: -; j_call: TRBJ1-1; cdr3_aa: CASGHPEAFF; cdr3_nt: TGTGCTAGTGGCCATCCTGAAGCTTTCTTT
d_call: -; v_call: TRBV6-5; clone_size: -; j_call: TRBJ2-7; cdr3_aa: CASSYRGAGYEQYF; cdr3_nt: TGTGCCAGCAGTTATCGGGGGGCTGGTTACGAGCAGTACTTC
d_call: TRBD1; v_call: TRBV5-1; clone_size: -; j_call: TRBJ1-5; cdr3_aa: CASSIGTGGNQPQHF; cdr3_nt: TGCGCCAGCAGCATCGGGACAGGGGGCAATCAGCCCCAGCATTTT
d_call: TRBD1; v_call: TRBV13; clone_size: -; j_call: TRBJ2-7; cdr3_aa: CASSTGTGLYEQYF; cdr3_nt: TGTGCCAGCAGCACCGGGACAGGGCTTTACGAGCAGTACTTC
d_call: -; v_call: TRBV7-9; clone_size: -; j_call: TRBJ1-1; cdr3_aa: CASSLAQTEAFF; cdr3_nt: TGTGCCAGCAGCTTAGCCCAGACAGAAGCTTTCTTT
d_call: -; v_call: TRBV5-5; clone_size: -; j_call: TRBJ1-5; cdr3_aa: CASSLTPDQPQHF; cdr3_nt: TGTGCCAGCAGCTTGACTCCTGATCAGCCCCAGCATTTT
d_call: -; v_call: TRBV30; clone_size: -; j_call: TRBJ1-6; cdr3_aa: CAWSVPPRRSPLHF; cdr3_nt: TGTGCCTGGAGCGTACCCCCCCGGCGGTCACCCCTCCACTTT
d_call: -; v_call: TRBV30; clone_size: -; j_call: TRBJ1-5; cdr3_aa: CAWSREGNQPQHF; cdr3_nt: TGTGCCTGGAGTAGGGAGGGCAATCAGCCCCAGCATTTT
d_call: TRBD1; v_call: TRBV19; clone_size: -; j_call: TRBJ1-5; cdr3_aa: CASSLDRGLDQPQHF; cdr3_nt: TGTGCCAGTAGCTTGGACAGGGGGCTCGATCAGCCCCAGCATTTT
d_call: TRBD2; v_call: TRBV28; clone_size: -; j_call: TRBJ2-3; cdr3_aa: CASSQRGGPDTQYF; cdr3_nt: TGTGCCAGCAGTCAGCGGGGGGGACCAGATACGCAGTATTTT
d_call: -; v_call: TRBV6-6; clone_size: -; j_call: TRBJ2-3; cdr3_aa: CASSFAGGKHTDTQYF; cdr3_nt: TGTGCCAGCAGTTTCGCAGGGGGGAAACACACAGATACGCAGTATTTT
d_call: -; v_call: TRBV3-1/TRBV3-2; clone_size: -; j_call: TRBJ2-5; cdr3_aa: CASSQLRETQYF; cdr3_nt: TGTGCCAGCAGCCAACTACGAGAGACCCAGTACTTC
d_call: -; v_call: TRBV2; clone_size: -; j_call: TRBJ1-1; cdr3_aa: CASSKQGLDTEAFF; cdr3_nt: TGTGCCAGCAGCAAACAGGGATTGGACACTGAAGCTTTCTTT
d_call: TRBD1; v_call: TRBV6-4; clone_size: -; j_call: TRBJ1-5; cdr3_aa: CAQGAICSNQPQHF; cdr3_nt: TGCGCTCAGGGGGCTATTTGTAGCAATCAGCCCCAGCATTTT